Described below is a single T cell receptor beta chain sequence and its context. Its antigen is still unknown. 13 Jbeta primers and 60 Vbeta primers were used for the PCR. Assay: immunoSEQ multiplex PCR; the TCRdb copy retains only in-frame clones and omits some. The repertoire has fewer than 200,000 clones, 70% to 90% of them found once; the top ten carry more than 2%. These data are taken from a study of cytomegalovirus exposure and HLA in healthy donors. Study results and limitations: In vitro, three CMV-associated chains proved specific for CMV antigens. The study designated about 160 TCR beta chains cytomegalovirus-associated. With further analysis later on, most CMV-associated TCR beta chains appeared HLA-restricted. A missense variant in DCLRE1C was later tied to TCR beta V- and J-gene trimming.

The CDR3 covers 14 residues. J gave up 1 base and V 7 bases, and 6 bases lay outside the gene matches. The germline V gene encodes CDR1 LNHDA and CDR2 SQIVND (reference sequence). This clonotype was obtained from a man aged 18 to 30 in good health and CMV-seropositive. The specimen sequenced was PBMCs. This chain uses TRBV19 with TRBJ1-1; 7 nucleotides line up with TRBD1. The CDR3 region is CASNLRQGNTEAFF. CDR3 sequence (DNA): TGTGCCAGTAATTTGAGACAGGGGAACACTGAAGCTTTCTTT.